This T cell receptor beta chain emerged from a study of T cells in Graves' hyperthyroidism and ophthalmopathy. This clonotype was detected only once. At one of its ends the junction is not consistent with the germline gene, which may arise from a read error. Graves' hyperthyroidism qualified as stable when ophthalmopathy did not progress within 18 months. The authors took PBMCs from 10 ml fresh peripheral blood. Amplification yielded TCR beta CDR3 regions, with RNA transcripts as the source. First-round RT-PCR with HTBI primers amplified the TCR CDR3 region. TCRdb re-called the multiplex PCR reads with MiXCR, one entry per CDR3 protein. The sample records a few hundred thousand distinct CDR3 sequences, around 20% being singletons. The CDR3 sequence is 13 residues long. Germline V gives CDR1 MNHEY, CDR2 SVGAGI.

The TCR sequence derives from a man between 18 and 35 years old with Graves' hyperthyroidism. The specimen sequenced was blood. This rearrangement joins TRBV6-5 to TRBJ2-2; D possibly corresponds to TRBD2 (5 bases). The CDR3 coding sequence is TGTGCCAGCAGTATCGAAGGCTCCGGGGATCTGTTTTTT. This gives the protein CASSIEGSGDLFF.